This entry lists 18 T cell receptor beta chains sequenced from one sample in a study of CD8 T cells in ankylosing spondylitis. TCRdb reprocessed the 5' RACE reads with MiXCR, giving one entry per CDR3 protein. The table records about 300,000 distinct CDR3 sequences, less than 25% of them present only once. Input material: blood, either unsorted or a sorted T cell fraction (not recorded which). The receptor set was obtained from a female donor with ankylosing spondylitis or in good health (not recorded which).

CDR3 DNA: TGTGCCAGCAGCCCTAGGGGTGCTAGCGAGGATGAGCAGTTCTTC. Residues: CASSPRGASEDEQFF. The chain combines TRBV9 with TRBJ2-1; possible D gene TRBD2, 6 bases. This CDR3 contains 15 residues. Trimming cost V 4 bases and J 8 bases, with 19 bases left between them. The germline gives CDR1 SGDLS, CDR2 YYNGEE.

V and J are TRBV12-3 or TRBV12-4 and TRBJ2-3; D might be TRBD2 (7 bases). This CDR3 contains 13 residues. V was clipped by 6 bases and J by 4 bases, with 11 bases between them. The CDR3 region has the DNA TGTGCCAGCAGCCAGGGGAGGGCAGATACGCAGTATTTT. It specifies CASSQGRADTQYF.

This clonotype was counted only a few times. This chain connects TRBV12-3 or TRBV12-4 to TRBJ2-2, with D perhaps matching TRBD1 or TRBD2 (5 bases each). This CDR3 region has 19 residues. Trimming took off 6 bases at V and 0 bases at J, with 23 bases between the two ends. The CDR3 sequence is CASRGVSGLGDPNTGELFF. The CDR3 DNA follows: TGTGCCAGCAGGGGCGTTTCGGGTCTGGGGGACCCGAACACCGGGGAGCTGTTTTTT.

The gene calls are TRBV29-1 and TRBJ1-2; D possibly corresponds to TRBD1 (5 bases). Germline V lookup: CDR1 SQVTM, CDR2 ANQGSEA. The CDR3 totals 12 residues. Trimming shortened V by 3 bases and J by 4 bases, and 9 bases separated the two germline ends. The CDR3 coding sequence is TGCAGCGTTGACGACAGCGGCTATGGCTACACCTTC. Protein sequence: CSVDDSGYGYTF.

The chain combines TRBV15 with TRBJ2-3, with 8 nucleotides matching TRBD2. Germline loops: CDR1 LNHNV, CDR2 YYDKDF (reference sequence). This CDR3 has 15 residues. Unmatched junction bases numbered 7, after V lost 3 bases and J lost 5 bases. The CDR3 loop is CATSRLTSEQDTQYF. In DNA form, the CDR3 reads TGTGCCACCAGCAGGCTGACTAGCGAACAAGATACGCAGTATTTT.

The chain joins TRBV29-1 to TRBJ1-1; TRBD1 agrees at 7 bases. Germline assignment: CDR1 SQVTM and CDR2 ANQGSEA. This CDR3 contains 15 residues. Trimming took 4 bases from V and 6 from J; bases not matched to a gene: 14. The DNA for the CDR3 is TGCAGCGTTGGAATTGTATATGGGACAGAGCCTGAAGCTTTCTTT. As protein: CSVGIVYGTEPEAFF.

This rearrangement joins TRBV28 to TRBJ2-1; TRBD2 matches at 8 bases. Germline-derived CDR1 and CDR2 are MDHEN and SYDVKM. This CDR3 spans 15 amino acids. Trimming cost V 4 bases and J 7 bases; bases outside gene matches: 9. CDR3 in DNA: TGTGCCAGCAGTTCCACGGCGGGAGGATGGAATGAGCAGTTCTTC. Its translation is CASSSTAGGWNEQFF.

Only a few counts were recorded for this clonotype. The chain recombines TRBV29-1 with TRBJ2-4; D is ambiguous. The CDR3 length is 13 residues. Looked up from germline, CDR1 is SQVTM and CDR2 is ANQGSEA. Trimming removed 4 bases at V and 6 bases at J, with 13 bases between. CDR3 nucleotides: TGCAGCGTTGTTTTGCCTGGAATAAACATTCAGTACTTC. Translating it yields CSVVLPGINIQYF.

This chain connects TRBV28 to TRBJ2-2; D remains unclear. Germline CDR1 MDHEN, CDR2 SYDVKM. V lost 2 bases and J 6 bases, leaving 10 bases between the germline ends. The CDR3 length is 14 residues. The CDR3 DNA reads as TGTGCCAGCAGTTTAAGGATTCGAGCCGGGGAGCTGTTTTTT. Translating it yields CASSLRIRAGELFF. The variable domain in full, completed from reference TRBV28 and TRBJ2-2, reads DVKVTQSSRYLVKRTGEKVFLECVQDMDHENMFWYRQDPGLGLRLIYFSYDVKMKEKGDIPEGYSVSREKKERFSLILESASTNQTSMYLCASSLRIRAGELFFGEGSRLTVL.

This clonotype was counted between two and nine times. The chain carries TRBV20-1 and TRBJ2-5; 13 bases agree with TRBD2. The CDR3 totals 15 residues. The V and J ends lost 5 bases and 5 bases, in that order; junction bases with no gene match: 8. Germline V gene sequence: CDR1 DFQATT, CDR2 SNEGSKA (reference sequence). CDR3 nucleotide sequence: TGCAGTGCTTCGACTAGCGGGAGGCGCCGGGAGACCCAGTACTTC. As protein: CSASTSGRRRETQYF.

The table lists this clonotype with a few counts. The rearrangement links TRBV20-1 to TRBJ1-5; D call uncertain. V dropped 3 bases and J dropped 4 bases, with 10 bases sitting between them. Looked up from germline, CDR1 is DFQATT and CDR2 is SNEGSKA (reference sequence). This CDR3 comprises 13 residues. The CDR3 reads CSARETGNQPQHF. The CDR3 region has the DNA TGCAGTGCTAGGGAGACGGGGAATCAGCCCCAGCATTTT.

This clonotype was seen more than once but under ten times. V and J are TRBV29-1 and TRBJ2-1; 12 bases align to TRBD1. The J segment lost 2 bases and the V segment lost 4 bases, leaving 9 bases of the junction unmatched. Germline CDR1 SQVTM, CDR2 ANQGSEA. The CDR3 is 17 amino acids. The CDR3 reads CSVGGQGARITYNEQFF. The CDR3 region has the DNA TGCAGCGTTGGGGGACAGGGGGCCCGTATTACCTACAATGAGCAGTTCTTC.

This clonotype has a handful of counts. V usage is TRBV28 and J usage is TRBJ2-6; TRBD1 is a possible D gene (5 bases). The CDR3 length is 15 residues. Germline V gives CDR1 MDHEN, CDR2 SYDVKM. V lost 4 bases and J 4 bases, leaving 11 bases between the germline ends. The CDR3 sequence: CASSSGLPGANVLTF. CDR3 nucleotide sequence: TGTGCCAGCAGTTCAGGGCTTCCAGGGGCCAACGTCCTGACTTTC.

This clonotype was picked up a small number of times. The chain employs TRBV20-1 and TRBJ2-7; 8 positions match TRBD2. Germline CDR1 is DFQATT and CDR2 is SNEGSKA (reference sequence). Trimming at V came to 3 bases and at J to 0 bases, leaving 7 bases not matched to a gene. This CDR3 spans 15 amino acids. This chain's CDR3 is CSARGGSGNSYEQYF. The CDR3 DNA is TGCAGTGCTAGGGGGGGTAGCGGGAACTCCTACGAGCAGTACTTC.

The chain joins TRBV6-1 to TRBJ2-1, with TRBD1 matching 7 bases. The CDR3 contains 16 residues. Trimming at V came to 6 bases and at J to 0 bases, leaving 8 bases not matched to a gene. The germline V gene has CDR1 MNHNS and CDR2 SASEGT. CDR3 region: CASSRQGRSSYNEQFF. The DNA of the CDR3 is TGTGCCAGCAGCCGACAGGGAAGGAGCTCCTACAATGAGCAGTTCTTC.

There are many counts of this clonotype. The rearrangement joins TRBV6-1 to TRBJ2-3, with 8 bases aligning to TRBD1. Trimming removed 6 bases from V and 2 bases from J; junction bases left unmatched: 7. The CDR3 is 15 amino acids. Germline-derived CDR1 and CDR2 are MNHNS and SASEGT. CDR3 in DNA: TGTGCCAGCAGCCCCGGACAGGGATACACAGATACGCAGTATTTT. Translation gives CASSPGQGYTDTQYF.

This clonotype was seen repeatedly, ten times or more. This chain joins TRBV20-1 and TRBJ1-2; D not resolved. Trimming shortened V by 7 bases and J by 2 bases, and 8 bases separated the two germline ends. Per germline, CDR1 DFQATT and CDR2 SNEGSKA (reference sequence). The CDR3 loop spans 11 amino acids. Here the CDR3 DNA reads TGCAGTGTCCCAGCCAACTATGGCTACACCTTC. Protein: CSVPANYGYTF.

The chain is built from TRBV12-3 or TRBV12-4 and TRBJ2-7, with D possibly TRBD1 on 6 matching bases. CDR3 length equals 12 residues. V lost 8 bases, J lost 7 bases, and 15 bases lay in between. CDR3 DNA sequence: TGTGCCAGCCACGCAGGGGCTGGGGAGCAGTACTTC. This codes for CASHAGAGEQYF.